The T cell receptor beta chain described here comes from a study of blood T cell repertoires in COVID-19. Study at large: Samples came from the United States, Italy and Spain, spanning acute and convalescent COVID-19.

Unmatched junction bases numbered 5, after V lost 3 bases and J lost 2 bases. The germline V gene encodes CDR1 SGHAT and CDR2 FQDESV (reference sequence). This CDR3 contains 16 residues. This table comes from immunoSEQ multiplex PCR, and its TCRdb copy is limited to in-frame clones, with some not included. The data show about 150,000 clones, with around 82% seen just once and 10% held by the top ten. The sample consisted of peripheral blood. The J gene is TRBJ2-3, the V gene TRBV11-1, with 10 bases matching TRBD2. This sequence was found in a woman aged 80 or over with active or convalescent COVID-19. The CDR3 DNA follows: TGTGCCAGCAGCTTCTCTAGCGGGGGAAACACAGATACGCAGTATTTT. This translates into CASSFSSGGNTDTQYF. Complete variable domain (other parts from reference TRBV11-1 and TRBJ2-3): EAEVAQSPRYKITEKSQAVAFWCDPISGHATLYWYRQILGQGPELLVQFQDESVVDDSQLPKDRFSAERLKGVDSTLKIQPAELGDSAMYLCASSFSSGGNTDTQYFGPGTRLTVL.